This TCR beta chain stems from a study of CD8 T cells in ankylosing spondylitis. The study, taken as a whole, reports: What appeared characteristic of ankylosing spondylitis blood was a TCR beta motif of several highly homologous variants. Disease-linked clones bore a CD8+ phenotype and were relatively rare in peripheral blood.

J gave up 6 bases and V 10 bases, and 6 bases lay outside the gene matches. Germline CDR1 is ENHRY and CDR2 is SYGVKD. CDR3 length: 13 residues. At least ten counts were recorded for this clonotype. Its antigen remains unidentified. One entry per CDR3 protein results from TCRdb running MiXCR on the 5' RACE reads. The sample has under 300,000 distinct CDR3 sequences, 8% to 9.5% seen once. J is TRBJ1-2 and V is TRBV10-3; 12 bases align to TRBD1. The receptor's source is a male donor with ankylosing spondylitis or in good health (not recorded which). Sequenced: blood, either unsorted or a sorted T cell fraction (not recorded which). The CDR3 DNA follows: TGTGCCACAGGGACAGGGGGCTTGGATGGCTACACCTTC. Protein: CATGTGGLDGYTF.